This T cell receptor beta chain was identified during a study of CD8+ T cells in alopecia areata. On the study more broadly: Patients in the treated group were given tofacitinib by mouth, 5 to 10 mg twice a day. Dosing spanned 6 to 18 months on tofacitinib, then 6 months off drug. Study conclusions and caveats: In lesional scalp, particularly from alopecia totalis/universalis, clonality was higher than in normal scalp.

On this clone: Its antigen is not known.

V lost 5 bases, J lost 2 bases, and 9 bases stayed unmatched. CDR1 is MNHNY and CDR2 is SVGAGI in the germline V gene (reference sequence). CDR3 length: 15 residues. RNA extraction and reverse transcription yielded cDNA as sequencing template. Libraries were prepared by immunoSEQ multiplex PCR; TCRdb keeps only in-frame clonotypes and omits some of them. The table lists more than 150,000 clones, 45% to 60% of them singletons. Treatment indicated: oral pan-JAK inhibitor, 5-10 mg twice daily. Peripheral blood samples and lesional scalp punch biopsies were obtained from alopecia areata patients. Sample: CD8+ T cells sorted from blood, taken around week 52, from a patient treated with tofacitinib. The chain has TRBV6-6 and TRBJ2-7, with 7 bases matching TRBD2. This receptor was obtained from a human donor with alopecia areata. CDR3 coding DNA: TGTGCCAGCAGTCCCGGACGGGGGGACCCCTACGAGCAGTACTTC. Residues: CASSPGRGDPYEQYF.